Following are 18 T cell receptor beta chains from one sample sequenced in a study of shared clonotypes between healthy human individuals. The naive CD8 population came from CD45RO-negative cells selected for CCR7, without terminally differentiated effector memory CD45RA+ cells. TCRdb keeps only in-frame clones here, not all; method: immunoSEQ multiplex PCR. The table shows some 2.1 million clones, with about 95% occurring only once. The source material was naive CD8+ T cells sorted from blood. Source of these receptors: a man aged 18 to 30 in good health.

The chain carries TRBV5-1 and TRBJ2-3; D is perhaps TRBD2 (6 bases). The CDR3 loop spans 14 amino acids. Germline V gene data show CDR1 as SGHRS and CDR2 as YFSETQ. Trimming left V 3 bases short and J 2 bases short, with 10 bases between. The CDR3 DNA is TGCGCCAGCAGCTCCTGGGGGGACACAGATACGCAGTATTTT. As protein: CASSSWGDTDTQYF.

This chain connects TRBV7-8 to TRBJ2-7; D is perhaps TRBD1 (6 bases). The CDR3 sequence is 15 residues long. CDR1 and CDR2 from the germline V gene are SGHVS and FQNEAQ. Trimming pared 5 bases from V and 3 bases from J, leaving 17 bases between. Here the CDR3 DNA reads TGTGCCAGCAGCCTCCCGGACAGTTTAAGCTACGAGCAGTACTTC. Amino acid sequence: CASSLPDSLSYEQYF.

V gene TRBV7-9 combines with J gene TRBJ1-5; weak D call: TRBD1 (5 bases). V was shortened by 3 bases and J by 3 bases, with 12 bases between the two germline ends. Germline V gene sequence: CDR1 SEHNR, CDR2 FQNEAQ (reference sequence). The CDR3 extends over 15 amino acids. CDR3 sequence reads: CASSLGTEDNQPQHF. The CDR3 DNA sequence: TGTGCCAGCAGCTTGGGGACGGAAGACAATCAGCCCCAGCATTTT.

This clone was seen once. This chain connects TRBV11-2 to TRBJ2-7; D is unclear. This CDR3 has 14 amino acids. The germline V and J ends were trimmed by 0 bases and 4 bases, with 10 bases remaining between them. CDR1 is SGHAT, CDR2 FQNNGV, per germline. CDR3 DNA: TGTGCCAGCAGCTTAGATATCGCTCTATACGAGCAGTACTTC. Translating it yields CASSLDIALYEQYF.

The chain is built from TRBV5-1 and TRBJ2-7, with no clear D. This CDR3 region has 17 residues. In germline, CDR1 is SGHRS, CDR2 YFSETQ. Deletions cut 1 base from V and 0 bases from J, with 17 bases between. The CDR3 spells CASSLRAQTVSSYEQYF. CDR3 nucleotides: TGCGCCAGCAGCTTGCGGGCTCAGACGGTGAGCTCCTACGAGCAGTACTTC.

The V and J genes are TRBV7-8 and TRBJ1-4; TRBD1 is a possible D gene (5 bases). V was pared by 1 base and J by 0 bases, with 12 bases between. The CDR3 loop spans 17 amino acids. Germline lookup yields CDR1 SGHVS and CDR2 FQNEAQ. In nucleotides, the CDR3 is TGTGCCAGCAGCTTAGTACGGGACGGAGCAACTAATGAAAAACTGTTTTTT. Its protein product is CASSLVRDGATNEKLFF.

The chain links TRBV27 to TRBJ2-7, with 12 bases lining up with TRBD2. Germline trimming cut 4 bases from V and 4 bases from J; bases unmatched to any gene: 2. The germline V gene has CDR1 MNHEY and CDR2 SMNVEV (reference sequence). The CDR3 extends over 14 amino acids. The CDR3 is CASSWTSGAYEQYF. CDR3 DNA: TGTGCCAGCAGTTGGACTAGCGGGGCATACGAGCAGTACTTC.

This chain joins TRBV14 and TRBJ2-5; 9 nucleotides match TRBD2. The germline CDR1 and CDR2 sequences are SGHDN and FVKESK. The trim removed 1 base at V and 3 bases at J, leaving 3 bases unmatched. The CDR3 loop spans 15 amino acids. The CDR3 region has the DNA TGTGCCAGCAGCCAAGTGGGACTAGCTGAAGAGACCCAGTACTTC. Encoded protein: CASSQVGLAEETQYF. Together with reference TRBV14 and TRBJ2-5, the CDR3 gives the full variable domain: EAGVTQFPSHSVIEKGQTVTLRCDPISGHDNLYWYRRVMGKEIKFLLHFVKESKQDESGMPNNRFLAERTGGTYSTLKVQPAELEDSGVYFCASSQVGLAEETQYFGPGTRLLVL.

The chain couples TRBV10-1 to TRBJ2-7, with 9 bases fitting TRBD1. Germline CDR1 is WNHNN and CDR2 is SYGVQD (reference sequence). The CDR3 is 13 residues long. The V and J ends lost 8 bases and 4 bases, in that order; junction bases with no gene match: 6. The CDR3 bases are TGCGCCAGCGGCGGGACAGGGATATACGAGCAGTACTTC. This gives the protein CASGGTGIYEQYF.

The CDR3 sequence is CASSPVHAGGVYEQYF. CDR3 nucleotides: TGCGCCAGCAGCCCTGTACACGCGGGAGGAGTCTACGAGCAGTACTTC. The chain has TRBV4-1 and TRBJ2-7; 8 nucleotides align to TRBD2. This CDR3 is built from 16 residues. The trim removed 4 bases at V and 3 bases at J, leaving 11 bases unmatched. CDR1 and CDR2 (germline): MGHRA, YSYEKL.

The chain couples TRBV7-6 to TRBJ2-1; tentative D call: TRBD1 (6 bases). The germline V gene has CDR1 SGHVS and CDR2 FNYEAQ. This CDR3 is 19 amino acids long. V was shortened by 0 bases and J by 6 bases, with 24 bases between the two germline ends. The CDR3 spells CASSLASPYQGSYRNEQFF. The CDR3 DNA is TGTGCCAGCAGCTTAGCTTCTCCCTATCAGGGGTCTTACCGCAATGAGCAGTTCTTC.

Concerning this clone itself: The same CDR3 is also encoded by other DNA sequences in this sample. CDR3 protein: CASSIDTEETQYF. The DNA for the CDR3 is TGTGCCAGTAGTATCGATACAGAAGAGACCCAGTACTTC. The gene calls are TRBV19 and TRBJ2-5; no firm D call. V was pared by 3 bases and J by 3 bases, with 8 bases between. The CDR3 consists of 13 residues. CDR1 and CDR2 (germline): LNHDA, SQIVND (reference sequence). Variable domain in full (rest from reference TRBV19 and TRBJ2-5): DGGITQSPKYLFRKEGQNVTLSCEQNLNHDAMYWYRQDPGQGLRLIYYSQIVNDFQKGDIAEGYSVSREKKESFPLTVTSAQKNPTAFYLCASSIDTEETQYFGPGTRLLVL.

CDR3 protein: CASRETGSTDTQYF. CDR3 in DNA: TGTGCCAGTAGGGAGACAGGGAGCACAGATACGCAGTATTTT. The chain has TRBV19 and TRBJ2-3; 7 bases agree with TRBD1. The V gene end was trimmed by 6 bases and the J gene end by 0 bases; junction bases not matched to a gene: 3. The CDR3 is made up of 14 amino acids. Germline V gives CDR1 LNHDA, CDR2 SQIVND (reference sequence).

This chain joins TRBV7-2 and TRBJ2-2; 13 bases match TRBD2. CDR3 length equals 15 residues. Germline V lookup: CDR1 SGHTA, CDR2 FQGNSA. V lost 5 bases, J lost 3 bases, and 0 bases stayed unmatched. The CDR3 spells CASSGLAGDTGELFF. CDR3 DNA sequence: TGTGCCAGCAGCGGACTAGCGGGAGACACCGGGGAGCTGTTTTTT.

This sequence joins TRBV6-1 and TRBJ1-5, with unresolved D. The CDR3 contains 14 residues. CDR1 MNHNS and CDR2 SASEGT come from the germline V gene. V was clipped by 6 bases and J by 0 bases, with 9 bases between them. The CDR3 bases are TGTGCCAGCAGGGTCCACGTTAGCAATCAGCCCCAGCATTTT. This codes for CASRVHVSNQPQHF.

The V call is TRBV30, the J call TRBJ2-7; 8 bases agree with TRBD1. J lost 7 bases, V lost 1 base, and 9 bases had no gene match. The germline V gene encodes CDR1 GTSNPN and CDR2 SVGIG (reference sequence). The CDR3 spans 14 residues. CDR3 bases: TGTGCCTGGAGTGAGACAGGGGCAGCTGTAGAGCAGTACTTC. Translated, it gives CAWSETGAAVEQYF.

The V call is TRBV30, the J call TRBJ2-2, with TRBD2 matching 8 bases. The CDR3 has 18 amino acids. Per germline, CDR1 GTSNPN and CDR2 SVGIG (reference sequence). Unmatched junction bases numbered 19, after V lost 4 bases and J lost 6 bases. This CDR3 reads CAWTGPGARTGGPGELFF. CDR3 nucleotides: TGTGCCTGGACGGGCCCGGGGGCGAGGACGGGAGGGCCCGGGGAGCTGTTTTTT.

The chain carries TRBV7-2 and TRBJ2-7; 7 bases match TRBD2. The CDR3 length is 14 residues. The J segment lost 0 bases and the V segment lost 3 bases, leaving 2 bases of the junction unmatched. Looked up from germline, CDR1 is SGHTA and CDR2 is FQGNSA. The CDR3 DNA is TGTGCCAGCAGCTTCACTAGCGACTCCTACGAGCAGTACTTC. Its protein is CASSFTSDSYEQYF. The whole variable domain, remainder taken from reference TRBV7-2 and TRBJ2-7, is GAGVSQSPSNKVTEKGKDVELRCDPISGHTALYWYRQSLGQGLEFLIYFQGNSAPDKSGLPSDRFSAERTGGSVSTLTIQRTQQEDSAVYLCASSFTSDSYEQYFGPGTRLTVT.